A single TCR beta chain is shown here with its context. The entry originates in a study of cytomegalovirus exposure and HLA in healthy donors. With 60 Vbeta and 13 Jbeta primers, the PCR was carried out. Clones were read by immunoSEQ multiplex PCR, and TCRdb kept only the in-frame ones, dropping some. The profile covers about 80,000 clones, with 79% appearing a single time and more than 2% taken by the ten largest. Germline assignment: CDR1 GTSNPN and CDR2 SVGIG (reference sequence). The CDR3 sequence is 12 residues long. The V gene end was trimmed by 7 bases and the J gene end by 5 bases; junction bases not matched to a gene: 5.

J is TRBJ1-2 and V is TRBV30, with 9 bases lining up with TRBD1. The sequence derives from a man aged 25-45 years in good health and CMV-seronegative. The sequenced sample was PBMCs. CDR3 residues: CALDRGVYGYTF. Here the CDR3 DNA reads TGTGCCTTGGACAGGGGAGTTTATGGCTACACCTTC.